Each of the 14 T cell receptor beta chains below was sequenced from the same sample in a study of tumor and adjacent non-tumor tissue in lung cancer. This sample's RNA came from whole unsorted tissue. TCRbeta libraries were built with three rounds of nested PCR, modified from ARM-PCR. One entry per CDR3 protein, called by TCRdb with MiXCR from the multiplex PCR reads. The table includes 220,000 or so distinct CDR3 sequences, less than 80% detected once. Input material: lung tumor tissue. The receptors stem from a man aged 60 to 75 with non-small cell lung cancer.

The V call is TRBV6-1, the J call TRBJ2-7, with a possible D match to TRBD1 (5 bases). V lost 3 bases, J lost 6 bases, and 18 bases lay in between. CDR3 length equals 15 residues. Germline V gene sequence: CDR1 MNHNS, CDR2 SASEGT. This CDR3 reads CASSETQGNSREQYF. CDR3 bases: TGTGCCAGCAGTGAGACCCAGGGTAATAGCCGCGAGCAGTACTTC.

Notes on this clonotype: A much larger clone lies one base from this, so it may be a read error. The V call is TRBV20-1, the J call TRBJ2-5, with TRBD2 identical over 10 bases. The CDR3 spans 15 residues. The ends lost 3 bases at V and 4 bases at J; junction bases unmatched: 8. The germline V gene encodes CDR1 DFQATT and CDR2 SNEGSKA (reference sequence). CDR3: CSARAVAGGGETQYF. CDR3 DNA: TGCAGTGCTAGGGCCGTAGCGGGAGGCGGAGAGACCCAGTACTTC.

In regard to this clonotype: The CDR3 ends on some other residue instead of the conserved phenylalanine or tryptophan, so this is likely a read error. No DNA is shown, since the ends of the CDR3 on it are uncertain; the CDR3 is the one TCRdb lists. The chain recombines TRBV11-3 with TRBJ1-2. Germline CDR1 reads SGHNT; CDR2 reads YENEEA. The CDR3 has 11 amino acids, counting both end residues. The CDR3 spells CASSLAWGYTL.

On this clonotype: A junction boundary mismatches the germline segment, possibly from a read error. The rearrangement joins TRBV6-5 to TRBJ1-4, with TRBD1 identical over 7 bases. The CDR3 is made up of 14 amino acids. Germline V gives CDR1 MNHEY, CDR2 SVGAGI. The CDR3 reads CASSRQGASEKLFF. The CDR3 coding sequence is TGTGCCAGCAGTCGACAGGGAGCGAGTGAAAAATTGTTCTTT.

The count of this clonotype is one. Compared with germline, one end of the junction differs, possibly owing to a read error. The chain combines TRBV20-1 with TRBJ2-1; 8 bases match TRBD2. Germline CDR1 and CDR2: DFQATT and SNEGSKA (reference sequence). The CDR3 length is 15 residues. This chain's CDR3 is CRARAWREAYNEQFF. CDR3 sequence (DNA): TGCAGAGCTAGGGCCTGGCGGGAGGCCTACAATGAGCAGTTCTTC.

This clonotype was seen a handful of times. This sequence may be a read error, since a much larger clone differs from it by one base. The CDR3 spells CASSLDINSPIHF. The DNA of the CDR3 is TGTGCCAGCAGCTTGGACATAAATTCACCCATCCACTTT. This chain connects TRBV5-6 to TRBJ1-6, with D unresolved. The CDR3 loop spans 13 amino acids. Germline V gene data show CDR1 as SGHDT and CDR2 as YYEEEE.

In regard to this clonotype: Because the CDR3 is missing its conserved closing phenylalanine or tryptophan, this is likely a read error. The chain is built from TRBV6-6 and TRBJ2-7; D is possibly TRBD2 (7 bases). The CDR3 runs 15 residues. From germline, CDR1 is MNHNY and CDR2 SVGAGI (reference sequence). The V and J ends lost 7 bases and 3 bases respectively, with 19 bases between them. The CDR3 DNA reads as TGTGCCAGCACCAGGGGAGGGTTTCCCAACTACGAGCAGTACCTC. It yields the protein CASTRGGFPNYEQYL.

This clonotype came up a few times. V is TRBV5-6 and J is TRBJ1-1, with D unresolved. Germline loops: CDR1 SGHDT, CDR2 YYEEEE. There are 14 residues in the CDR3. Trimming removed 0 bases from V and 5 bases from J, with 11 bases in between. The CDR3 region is CASSLEGRWTEAFF. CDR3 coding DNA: TGTGCCAGCAGCTTGGAGGGTCGGTGGACTGAAGCTTTCTTT.

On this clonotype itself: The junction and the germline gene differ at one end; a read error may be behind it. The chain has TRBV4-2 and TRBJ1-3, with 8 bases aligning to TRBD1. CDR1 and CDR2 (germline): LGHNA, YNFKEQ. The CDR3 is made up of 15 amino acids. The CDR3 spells CVSSQAGGDGNTIYF. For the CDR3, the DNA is TGTGTCAGCAGCCAAGCAGGGGGCGACGGAAACACCATATATTTT.

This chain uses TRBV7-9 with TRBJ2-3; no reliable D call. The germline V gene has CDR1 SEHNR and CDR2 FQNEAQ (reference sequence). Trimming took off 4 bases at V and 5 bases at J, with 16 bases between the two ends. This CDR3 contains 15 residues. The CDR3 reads CASSYPQRGLDTQYF. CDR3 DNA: TGTGCCAGCAGCTACCCCCAACGAGGCCTAGATACGCAGTATTTT.

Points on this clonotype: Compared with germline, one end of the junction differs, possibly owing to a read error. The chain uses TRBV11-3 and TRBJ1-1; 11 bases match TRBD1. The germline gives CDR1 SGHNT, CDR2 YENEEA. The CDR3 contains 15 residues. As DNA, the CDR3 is TGTGCCAGCAGCGTGGGACAGGGGGGGAACACTGAAGCTTCCTTT. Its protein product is CASSVGQGGNTEASF.

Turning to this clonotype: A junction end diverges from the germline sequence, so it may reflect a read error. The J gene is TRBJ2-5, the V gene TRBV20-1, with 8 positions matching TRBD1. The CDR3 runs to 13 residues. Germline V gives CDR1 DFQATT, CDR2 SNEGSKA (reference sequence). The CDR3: CSAPDRVIETQYF. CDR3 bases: TGCAGTGCCCCGGACAGGGTGATAGAGACTCAGTACTTC.

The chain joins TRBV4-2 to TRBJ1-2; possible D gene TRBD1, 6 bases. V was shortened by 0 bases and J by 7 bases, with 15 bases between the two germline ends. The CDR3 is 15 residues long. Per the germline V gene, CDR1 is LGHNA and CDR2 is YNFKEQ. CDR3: CASSQDARGGCGYTF. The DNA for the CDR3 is TGTGCCAGCAGCCAAGATGCTCGTGGGGGCTGTGGCTACACCTTC.

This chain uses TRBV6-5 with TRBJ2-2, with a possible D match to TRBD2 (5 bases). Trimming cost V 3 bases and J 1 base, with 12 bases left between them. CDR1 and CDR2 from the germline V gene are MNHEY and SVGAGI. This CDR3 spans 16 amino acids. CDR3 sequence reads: CASSYLEEVNTGELFF. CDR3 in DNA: TGTGCCAGCAGTTATCTGGAGGAAGTGAACACCGGGGAGCTGTTTTTT.